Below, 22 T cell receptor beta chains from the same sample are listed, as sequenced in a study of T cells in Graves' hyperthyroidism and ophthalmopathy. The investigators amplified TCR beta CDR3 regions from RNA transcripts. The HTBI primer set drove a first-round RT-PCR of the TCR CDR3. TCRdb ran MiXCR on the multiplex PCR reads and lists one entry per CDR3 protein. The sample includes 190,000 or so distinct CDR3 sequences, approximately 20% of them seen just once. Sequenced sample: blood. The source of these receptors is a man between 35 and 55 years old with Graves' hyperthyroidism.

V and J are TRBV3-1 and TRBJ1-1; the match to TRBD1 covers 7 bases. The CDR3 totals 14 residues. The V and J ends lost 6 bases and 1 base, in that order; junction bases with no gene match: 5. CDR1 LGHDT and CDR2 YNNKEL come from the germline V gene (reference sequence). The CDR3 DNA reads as TGTGCCAGCAGTCGGGACAGAGCGAACACTGAAGCTTTCTTT. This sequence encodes CASSRDRANTEAFF.

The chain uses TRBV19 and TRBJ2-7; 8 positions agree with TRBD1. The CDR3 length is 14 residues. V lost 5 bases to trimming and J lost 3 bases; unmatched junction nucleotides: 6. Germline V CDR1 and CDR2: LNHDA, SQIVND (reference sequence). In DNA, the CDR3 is TGTGCCAGTAGTCTAGGGGACAGGCTCTACGAGCAGTACTTC. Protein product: CASSLGDRLYEQYF.

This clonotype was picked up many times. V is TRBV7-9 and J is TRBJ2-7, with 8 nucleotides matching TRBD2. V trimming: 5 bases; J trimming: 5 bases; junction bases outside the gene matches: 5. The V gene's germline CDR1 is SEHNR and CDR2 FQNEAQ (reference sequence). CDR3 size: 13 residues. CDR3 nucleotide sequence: TGTGCCAGCAGCCCCGGGGGGGCCAACGAGCAGTACTTC. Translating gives CASSPGGANEQYF.

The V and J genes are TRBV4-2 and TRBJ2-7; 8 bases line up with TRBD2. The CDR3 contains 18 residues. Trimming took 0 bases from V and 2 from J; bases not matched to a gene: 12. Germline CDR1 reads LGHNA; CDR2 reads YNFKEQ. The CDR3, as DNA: TGTGCCAGCAGCCAAGAGAAGGGGCCTGGCGGGGGGCCCTACGAGCAGTACTTC. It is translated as CASSQEKGPGGGPYEQYF.

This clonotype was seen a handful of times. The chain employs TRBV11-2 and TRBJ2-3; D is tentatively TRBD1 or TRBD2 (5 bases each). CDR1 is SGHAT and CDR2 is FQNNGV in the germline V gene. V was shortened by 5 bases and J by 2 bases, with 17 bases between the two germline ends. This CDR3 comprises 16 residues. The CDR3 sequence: CASSPRNRGHTDTQYF. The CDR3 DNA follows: TGTGCCAGCAGCCCCAGAAACCGGGGCCACACAGATACGCAGTATTTT.

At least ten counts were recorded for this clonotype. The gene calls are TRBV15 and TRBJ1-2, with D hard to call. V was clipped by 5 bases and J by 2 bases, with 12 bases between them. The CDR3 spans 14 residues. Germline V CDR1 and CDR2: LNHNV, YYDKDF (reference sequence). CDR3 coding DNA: TGTGCCACCAGCGTACGGGGAGAGAACTATGGCTACACCTTC. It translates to CATSVRGENYGYTF.

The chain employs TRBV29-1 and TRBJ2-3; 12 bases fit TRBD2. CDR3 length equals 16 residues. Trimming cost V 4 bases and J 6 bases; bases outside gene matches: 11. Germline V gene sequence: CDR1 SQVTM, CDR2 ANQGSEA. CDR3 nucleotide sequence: TGCAGCGTTGGAGAGTGGTCTAGCGGGGGGGCCGATACGCAGTATTTT. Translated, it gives CSVGEWSSGGADTQYF.

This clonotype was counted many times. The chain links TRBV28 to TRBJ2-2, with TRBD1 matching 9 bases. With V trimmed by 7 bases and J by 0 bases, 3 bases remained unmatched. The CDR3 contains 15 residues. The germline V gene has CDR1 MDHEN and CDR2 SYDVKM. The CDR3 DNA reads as TGTGCCAGCAATCGGGACAGGGCGAACACCGGGGAGCTGTTTTTT. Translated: CASNRDRANTGELFF.

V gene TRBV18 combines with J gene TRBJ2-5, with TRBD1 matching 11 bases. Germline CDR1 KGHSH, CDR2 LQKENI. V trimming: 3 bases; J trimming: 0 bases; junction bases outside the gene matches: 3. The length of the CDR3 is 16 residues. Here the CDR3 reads CASSPDRGRYQETQYF. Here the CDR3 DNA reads TGTGCCAGCTCACCGGACAGGGGGCGATACCAAGAGACCCAGTACTTC.

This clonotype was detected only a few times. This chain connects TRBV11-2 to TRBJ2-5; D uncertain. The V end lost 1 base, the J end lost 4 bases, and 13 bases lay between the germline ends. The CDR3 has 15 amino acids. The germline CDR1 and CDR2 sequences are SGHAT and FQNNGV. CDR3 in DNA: TGTGCCAGCAGCTTAGGATTCCTGCCGGGAGAGACCCAGTACTTC. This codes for CASSLGFLPGETQYF.

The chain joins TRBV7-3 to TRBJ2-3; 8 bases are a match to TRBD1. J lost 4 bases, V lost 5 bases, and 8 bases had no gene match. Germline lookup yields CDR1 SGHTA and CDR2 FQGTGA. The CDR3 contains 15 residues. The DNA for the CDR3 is TGTGCCAGCAGCATAGACAGGGGCCGGCCAGATACGCAGTATTTT. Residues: CASSIDRGRPDTQYF.

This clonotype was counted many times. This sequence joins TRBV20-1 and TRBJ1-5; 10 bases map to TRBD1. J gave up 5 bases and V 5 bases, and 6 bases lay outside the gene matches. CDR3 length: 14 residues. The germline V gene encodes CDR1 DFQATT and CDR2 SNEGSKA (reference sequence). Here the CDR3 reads CSASGQGMYQPQHF. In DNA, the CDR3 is TGCAGTGCTTCGGGACAGGGGATGTATCAGCCCCAGCATTTT.

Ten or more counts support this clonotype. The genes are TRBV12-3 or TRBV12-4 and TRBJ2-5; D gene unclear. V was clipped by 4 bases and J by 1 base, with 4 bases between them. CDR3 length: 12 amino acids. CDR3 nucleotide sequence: TGTGCCAGCAGTTCTACCCAAGAGACCCAGTACTTC. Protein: CASSSTQETQYF.

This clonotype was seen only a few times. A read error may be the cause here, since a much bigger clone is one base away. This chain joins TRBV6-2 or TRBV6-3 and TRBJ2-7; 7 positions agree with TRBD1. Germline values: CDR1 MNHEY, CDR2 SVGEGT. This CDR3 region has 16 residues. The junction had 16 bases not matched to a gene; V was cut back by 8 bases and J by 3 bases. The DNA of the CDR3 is TGTGCCAGCGCGCAGGGGGTCCGCCGCGGTGACTACGAGCAGTACTTC. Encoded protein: CASAQGVRRGDYEQYF.

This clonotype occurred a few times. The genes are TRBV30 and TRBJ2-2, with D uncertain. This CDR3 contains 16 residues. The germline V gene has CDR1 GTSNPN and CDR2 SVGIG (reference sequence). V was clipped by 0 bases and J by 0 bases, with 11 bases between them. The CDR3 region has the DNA TGTGCCTGGAGTGTTCGTCTGAAAACGAACACCGGGGAGCTGTTTTTT. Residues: CAWSVRLKTNTGELFF.

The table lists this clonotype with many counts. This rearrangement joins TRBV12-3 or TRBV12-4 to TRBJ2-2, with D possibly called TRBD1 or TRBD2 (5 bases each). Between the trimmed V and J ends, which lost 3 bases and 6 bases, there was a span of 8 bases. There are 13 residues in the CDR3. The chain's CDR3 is CASSFLGPGELFF. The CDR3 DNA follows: TGTGCCAGCAGTTTCTTGGGACCCGGGGAGCTGTTTTTT.

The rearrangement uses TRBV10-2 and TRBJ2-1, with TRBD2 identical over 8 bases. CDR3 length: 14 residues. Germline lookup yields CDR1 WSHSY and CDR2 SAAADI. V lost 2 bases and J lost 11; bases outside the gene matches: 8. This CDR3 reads CASSEAGGNRKQFF. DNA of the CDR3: TGCGCCAGCAGTGAGGCGGGGGGCAATCGGAAGCAGTTCTTC.

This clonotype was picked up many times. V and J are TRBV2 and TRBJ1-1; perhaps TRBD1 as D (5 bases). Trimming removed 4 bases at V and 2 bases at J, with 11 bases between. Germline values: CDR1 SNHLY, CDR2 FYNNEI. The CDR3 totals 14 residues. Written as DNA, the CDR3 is TGTGCCAGCAGTGCCCAGGGATTTAACACTGAAGCTTTCTTT. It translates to CASSAQGFNTEAFF.

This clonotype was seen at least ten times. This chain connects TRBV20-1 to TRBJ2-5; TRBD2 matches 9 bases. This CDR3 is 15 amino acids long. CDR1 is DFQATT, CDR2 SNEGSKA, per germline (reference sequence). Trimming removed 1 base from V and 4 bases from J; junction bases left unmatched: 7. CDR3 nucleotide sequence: TGCAGTGCTAGAGCCAGCGGGGGGTGGGGAGAGACCCAGTACTTC. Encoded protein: CSARASGGWGETQYF.

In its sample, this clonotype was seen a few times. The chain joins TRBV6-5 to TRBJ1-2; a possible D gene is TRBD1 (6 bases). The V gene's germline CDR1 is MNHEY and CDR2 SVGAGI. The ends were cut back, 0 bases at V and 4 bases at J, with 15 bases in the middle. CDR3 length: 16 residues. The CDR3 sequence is CASSYSRGASGYGYTF. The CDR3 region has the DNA TGTGCCAGCAGTTACTCTAGGGGGGCCTCGGGCTATGGCTACACCTTC.

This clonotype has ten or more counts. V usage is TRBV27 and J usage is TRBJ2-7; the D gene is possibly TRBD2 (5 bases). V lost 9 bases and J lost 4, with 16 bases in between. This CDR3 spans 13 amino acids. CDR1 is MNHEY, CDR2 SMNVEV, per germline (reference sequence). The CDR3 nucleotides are TGTGCCAGTTATCACGTCGGGGAATACGAGCAGTACTTC. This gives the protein CASYHVGEYEQYF.

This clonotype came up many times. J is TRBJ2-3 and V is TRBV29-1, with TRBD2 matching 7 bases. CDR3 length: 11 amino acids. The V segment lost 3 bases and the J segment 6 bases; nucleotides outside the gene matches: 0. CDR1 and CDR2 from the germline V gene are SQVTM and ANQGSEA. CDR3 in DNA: TGCAGCGTTGACGGGGGGGATACGCAGTATTTT. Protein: CSVDGGDTQYF.